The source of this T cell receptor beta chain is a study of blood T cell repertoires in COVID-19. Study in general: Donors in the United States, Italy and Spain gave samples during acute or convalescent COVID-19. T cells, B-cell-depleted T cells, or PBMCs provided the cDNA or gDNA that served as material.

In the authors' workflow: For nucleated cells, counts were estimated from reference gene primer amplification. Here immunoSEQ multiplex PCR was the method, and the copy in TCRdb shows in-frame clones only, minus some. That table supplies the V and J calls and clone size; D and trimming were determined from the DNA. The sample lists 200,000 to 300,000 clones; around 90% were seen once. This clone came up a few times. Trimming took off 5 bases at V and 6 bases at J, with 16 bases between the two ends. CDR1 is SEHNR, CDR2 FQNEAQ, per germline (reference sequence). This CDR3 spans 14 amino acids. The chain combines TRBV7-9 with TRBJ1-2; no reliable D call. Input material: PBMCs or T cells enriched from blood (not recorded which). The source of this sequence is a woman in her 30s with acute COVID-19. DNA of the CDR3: TGTGCCAGCAGCCTAGATGCCCTAGGCGATGGCTACACCTTC. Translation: CASSLDALGDGYTF.